A selection of T cell receptor beta chains follows, all from one sample in a study of T cells after yellow fever vaccination. TCRdb called the 5' RACE reads again in MiXCR, with one record for every CDR3 protein. The repertoire includes 400,000 to 650,000 distinct CDR3 sequences, 20% to 25% of them detected once, and about 16% sits in the top ten. This specimen consisted of PBMCs, obtained around 3 weeks after the first yellow fever vaccination. These receptors all come from a man younger than 30 who received the YFV17D yellow fever vaccine. The CDR3 runs from the conserved cysteine through the conserved F or W. A D gene is named only where the DNA matches it firmly. Size values are once, few and many counts, or a class for expanded clones, and some rows have none.

TRBD2	-	TRBJ2-3	16	TRBV5-4	TGTGCCAGCAGCTTGGCCGTTAGCGGGGGGACAGATACGCAGTATTTT	CASSLAVSGGTDTQYF
TRBD2	-	TRBJ2-5	14	TRBV12-3/TRBV12-4	TGTGCCAGCAGCCCGACTAGCGGTAGGGAGACCCAGTACTTC	CASSPTSGRETQYF
-	-	TRBJ2-2	17	TRBV9	TGTGCCAGCAGCTCCCGACAGGAGCCCCCGAACACCGGGGAGCTGTTTTTT	CASSSRQEPPNTGELFF
-	-	TRBJ2-3	15	TRBV7-9	TGTGCCAGCAGCCCTAGTTTAACTGGCACAGATACGCAGTATTTT	CASSPSLTGTDTQYF
-	few	TRBJ2-1	15	TRBV5-1	TGCGCCAGCAGCCCCCTTGGGAATTCTCTTGTTGAGCAGTTCTTC	CASSPLGNSLVEQFF
-	few	TRBJ2-1	15	TRBV16	TGTGCCAGCAGCCAACAGTTAGCTGCTTTAAATGAGCAGTTCTTC	CASSQQLAALNEQFF
-	few	TRBJ2-3	15	TRBV5-1	TGCGCCAGCAGCTCGGGGATCGAAAGCACAGATACGCAGTATTTT	CASSSGIESTDTQYF
-	-	TRBJ2-3	16	TRBV12-3/TRBV12-4	TGTGCCACATCACGAACCGGGCAAACTAGCACAGATACGCAGTATTTT	CATSRTGQTSTDTQYF
-	few	TRBJ2-1	13	TRBV29-1	TGCAGCGCCGCGCCGAGACAGCACAATGAGCAGTTCTTC	CSAAPRQHNEQFF
-	-	TRBJ2-5	12	TRBV6-2/TRBV6-3	TGTGCCAGCAATCAGGGGGGAGAGACCCAGTACTTC	CASNQGGETQYF